The TCR beta chain described here comes from a study of OX40 agonist ivuxolimab in advanced cancers. Findings and limits, study-wide: CD8+ T cells were the subset that, on average, had more expanded clones than CD4+.

TCRdb's table, derived via immunoSEQ multiplex PCR, lists solely in-frame clones and lacks some. This table has some 40,000 clones, about 90% appearing once. Germline V lookup: CDR1 GTSNPN, CDR2 SVGIG (reference sequence). This CDR3 has 15 amino acids. V lost 8 bases and J 3 bases, leaving 20 bases between the germline ends. As concerns this clone: Its antigen is unknown.

The sample was CD4+ or CD8+ T cells sorted from blood, taken in a trial of the OX40 agonist ivuxolimab. The source is an adult with an advanced solid tumor such as melanoma, head and neck, liver or kidney cancer. The chain uses TRBV30 and TRBJ2-1, with D perhaps matching TRBD2 (6 bases). CDR3 sequence (DNA): TGTGCCAGGAATAATTACACGGGGGTCTACAATGAGCAGTTCTTC. Its translation is CARNNYTGVYNEQFF.